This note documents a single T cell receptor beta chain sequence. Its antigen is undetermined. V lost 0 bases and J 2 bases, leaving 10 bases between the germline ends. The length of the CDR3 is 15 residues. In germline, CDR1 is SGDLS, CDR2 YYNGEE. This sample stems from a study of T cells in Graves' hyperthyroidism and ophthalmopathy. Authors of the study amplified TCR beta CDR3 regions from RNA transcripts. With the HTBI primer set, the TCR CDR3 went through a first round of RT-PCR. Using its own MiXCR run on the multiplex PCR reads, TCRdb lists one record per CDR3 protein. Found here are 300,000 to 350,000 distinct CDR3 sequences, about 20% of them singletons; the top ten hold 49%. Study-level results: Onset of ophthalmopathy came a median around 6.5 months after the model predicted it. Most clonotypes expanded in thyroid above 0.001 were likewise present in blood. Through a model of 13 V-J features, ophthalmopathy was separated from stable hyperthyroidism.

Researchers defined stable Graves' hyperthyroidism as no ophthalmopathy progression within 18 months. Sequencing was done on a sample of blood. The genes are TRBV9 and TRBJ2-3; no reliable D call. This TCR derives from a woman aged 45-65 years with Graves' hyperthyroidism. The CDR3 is CASSVGTTNTDTQYF. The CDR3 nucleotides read TGTGCCAGCAGCGTAGGAACTACCAACACAGATACGCAGTATTTT.